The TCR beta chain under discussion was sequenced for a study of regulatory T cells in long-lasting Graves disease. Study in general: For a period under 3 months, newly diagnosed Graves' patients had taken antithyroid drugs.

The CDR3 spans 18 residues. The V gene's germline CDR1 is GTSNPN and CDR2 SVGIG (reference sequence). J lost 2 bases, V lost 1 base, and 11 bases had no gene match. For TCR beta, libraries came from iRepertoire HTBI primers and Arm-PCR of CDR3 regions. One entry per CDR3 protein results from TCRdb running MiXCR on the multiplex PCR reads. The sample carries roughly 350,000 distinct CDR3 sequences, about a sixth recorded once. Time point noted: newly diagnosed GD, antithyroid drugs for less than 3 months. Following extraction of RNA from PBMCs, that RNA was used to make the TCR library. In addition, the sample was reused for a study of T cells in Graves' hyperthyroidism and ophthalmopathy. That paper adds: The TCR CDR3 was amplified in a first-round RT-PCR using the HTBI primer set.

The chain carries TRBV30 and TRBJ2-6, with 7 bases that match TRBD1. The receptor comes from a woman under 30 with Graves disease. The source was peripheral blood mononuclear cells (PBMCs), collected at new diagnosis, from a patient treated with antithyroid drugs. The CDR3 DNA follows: TGTGCCTGGAGTGGACAGACAGGGCATAGGACTGGGGCCAACGTCCTGACTTTC. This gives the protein CAWSGQTGHRTGANVLTF.